What follows describes a single T cell receptor beta chain. The antigen is undetermined. Profiled with immunoSEQ multiplex PCR; TCRdb holds only in-frame clones, not every one. Among about 75,000 clones listed, 88% were seen once. The sample originates from a study of T cell responses to AZD1222 COVID-19 vaccine. Overall study findings and caveats: All repertoire sampling was performed exclusively after the peak T cell response. Spike as a whole was targeted by vaccine-associated CD4 TCRs, dominant at 160-218 and 743-854. The donor group comprised mostly white British people and more females; the analysis possibly underestimated clonal diversity. Variant regions that are unmutated are reportedly the target of nearly half of spike-specific TCRs.

This CDR3 has 13 amino acids. Germline lookup yields CDR1 LNHDA and CDR2 SQIVND (reference sequence). Trimming cost V 2 bases and J 1 base, with 4 bases left between them. The sequenced sample was peripheral blood, obtained 28 days after the second dose of the MenACWY control vaccine. This receptor was identified in an adult who received the MenACWY meningococcal vaccine as a control. The gene calls are TRBV19 and TRBJ2-3; no reliable D call. CDR3 DNA sequence: TGTGCCAGTAGTATACAGGGCACAGATACGCAGTATTTT. Residues: CASSIQGTDTQYF.